This T cell receptor (beta chain) was captured in a study of Graves' ophthalmopathy and Graves' hyperthyroidism. In the study overall: Stable hyperthyroid donors showed no ophthalmopathy during 18 months follow-up. Study observations and caveats: A model of 13 signatures distinguished ophthalmopathy from stable hyperthyroidism at approximately 89% sensitivity and around 81% specificity.

Amplified TCR beta CDR3 regions were obtained using RNA transcripts as template. Amplification began with first-round RT-PCR using HTBI primers, then second-round multiplex PCR was performed. Each CDR3 protein gets one entry after TCRdb re-called the multiplex PCR reads with MiXCR. Among about 1.1 million distinct CDR3 sequences listed, about 40% were seen once. This clonotype was recorded at least ten times. Its antigen is not known. This clonotype was sampled from an adult man with Graves' hyperthyroidism. The sequenced sample was peripheral blood or thyroid tissue (not recorded which).

CDR3 region: CAISERTGGAGANVLTF. In nucleotides, the CDR3 is TGTGCCATCAGTGAGCGGACAGGGGGCGCTGGGGCCAACGTCCTGACTTTC. The chain combines TRBV10-3 with TRBJ2-6, with 11 bases aligning to TRBD1. The germline V gene has CDR1 ENHRY and CDR2 SYGVKD. The CDR3 is 17 residues long. J gave up 2 bases and V 2 bases, and 2 bases lay outside the gene matches.